This TCR beta chain was retrieved from a study of T-cell memory formation after mild COVID-19. Trimming shortened V by 5 bases and J by 0 bases, and 17 bases separated the two germline ends. Germline CDR1 MNHEY, CDR2 SVGEGT. This CDR3 has 16 residues. One entry per CDR3 protein results from TCRdb running MiXCR on the 5' RACE reads. The table lists about 280,000 distinct CDR3 sequences, 8.2% of them singletons. Sequenced input: PBMCs or a T cell subset sorted from them (not recorded which). This clonotype was sampled from a man younger than 35 who had mild COVID-19 (a few samples of this study predate the infection). Cell type and time point are not known. J is TRBJ2-7 and V is TRBV6-2 or TRBV6-3; tentative D call: TRBD2 (6 bases). CDR3 coding DNA: TGTGCCAGCAGTCTACGGGCTAGCGTGAGCTCCTACGAGCAGTACGTC. Translated: CASSLRASVSSYEQYV.